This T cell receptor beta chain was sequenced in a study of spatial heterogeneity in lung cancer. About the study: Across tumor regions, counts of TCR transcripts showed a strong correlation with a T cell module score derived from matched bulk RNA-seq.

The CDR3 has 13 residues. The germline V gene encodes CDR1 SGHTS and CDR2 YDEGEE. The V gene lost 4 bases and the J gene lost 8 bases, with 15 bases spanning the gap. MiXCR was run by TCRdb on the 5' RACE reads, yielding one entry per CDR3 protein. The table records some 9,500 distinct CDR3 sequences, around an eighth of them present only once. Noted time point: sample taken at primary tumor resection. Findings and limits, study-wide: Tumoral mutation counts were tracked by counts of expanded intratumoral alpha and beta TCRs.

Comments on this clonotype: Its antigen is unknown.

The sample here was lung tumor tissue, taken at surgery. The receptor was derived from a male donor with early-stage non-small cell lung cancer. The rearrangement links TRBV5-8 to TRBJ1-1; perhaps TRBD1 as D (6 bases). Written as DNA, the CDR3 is TGTGCCAGCAGCACATACAGGGCTCTAGAAGCTTTCTTT. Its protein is CASSTYRALEAFF.